This is a list of T cell receptor beta chains from one sample in a study of CD8 T cells in Susac syndrome. TCRdb re-called the immunoSEQ multiplex PCR reads with MiXCR, one entry per CDR3 protein. The top ten hold 0.13% to 0.15% of the sample, which has some 120,000 distinct CDR3 sequences, around 90% seen once. Sequencing was carried out using CD4+ T cells from PBMCs. The receptors were gathered from a human donor in good health. Both conserved end residues are part of each CDR3. Each record gives: J gene, V gene, CDR3 protein.

TRBJ2-1 TRBV7-6 CASSLAARSSYNEQFF
TRBJ2-2 TRBV2 CASSVEVRPSNTGELFF
TRBJ2-3 TRBV2 CASSGGLRGTDTQYF
TRBJ1-2 TRBV2 CASSENRAGGYGYTF
TRBJ2-7 TRBV10-3 CAISEKGASYEQYF
TRBJ2-2 TRBV7-2 CASSLSLRVSTGELFF
TRBJ1-5 TRBV6-2/TRBV6-3 CASKTLGLDSNQPQHF
TRBJ1-1 TRBV6-2/TRBV6-3 CASRPVEENTEAFF
TRBJ2-7 TRBV25-1 CASLRVGQIYEQYF
TRBJ2-3 TRBV5-1 CASSQKTGPDTQYF
TRBJ2-1 TRBV19 CASSRGDEQFF
TRBJ2-7 TRBV19 CASSIGLAEYYEQYF
TRBJ1-2 TRBV6-2/TRBV6-3 CASSLQGANNYGYTF
TRBJ1-2 TRBV5-1 CASSLRPGQENYGYTF
TRBJ1-1 TRBV7-3 CASSFEGTEAFF
TRBJ2-1 TRBV12-3/TRBV12-4 CASRSSGRVGDNEQFF
TRBJ1-1 TRBV6-6 CASGPFWARISPEAFF
TRBJ1-1 TRBV5-1 CASSFRSGQMNTEAFF
TRBJ2-7 TRBV7-7 CASSPGRGTYEQYF
TRBJ2-3 TRBV11-2 CASSLYEGLAGGVRGTDTQYF
TRBJ2-4 TRBV6-2/TRBV6-3 CASTTGVRGKNIQYF
TRBJ2-1 TRBV30 CASKRGSGYNEQFF
TRBJ2-7 TRBV5-1 CASRKGQEPSYEQYF
TRBJ1-1 TRBV7-2 CASSLDDPVVMSTEAFF
TRBJ2-1 TRBV5-1 CASSPGPVNEQFF
TRBJ2-3 TRBV25-1 CASSGANTQYF
TRBJ2-2 TRBV11-1 CASSLRGGELFF
TRBJ1-4 TRBV2 CASRGQGALKGEKLFF
TRBJ1-2 TRBV6-2/TRBV6-3 CASSSSVGTDKSYTF
TRBJ1-2 TRBV4-2 CASSPSRDYGVSYGYTF
TRBJ1-2 TRBV12-3/TRBV12-4 CASSLDRNYGYTF
TRBJ1-4 TRBV20-1 CSARPPGNVYRNEKLFF
TRBJ1-1 TRBV12-3/TRBV12-4 CASSNTGVDRRGAFF
TRBJ1-6 TRBV7-2 CASSGGGQGYSPLHF
TRBJ2-1 TRBV9 CASSEVLGQQFF
TRBJ2-6 TRBV19 CASSVSGANVLTF
TRBJ1-2 TRBV5-6 CASSLGVTGVRYGYTF
TRBJ2-5 TRBV7-8 CASRPGVIAGGGGGETQYF
TRBJ2-2 TRBV4-3 CASSQGRGQGTGELFF
TRBJ2-7 TRBV5-4 CASSLGGQDAYEQYF
TRBJ2-3 TRBV7-9 CASSLGAQGRTDTQYF
TRBJ2-5 TRBV2 CASSQPQGTGKETQYF
TRBJ2-1 TRBV16 CASSSYLTGTEQFF